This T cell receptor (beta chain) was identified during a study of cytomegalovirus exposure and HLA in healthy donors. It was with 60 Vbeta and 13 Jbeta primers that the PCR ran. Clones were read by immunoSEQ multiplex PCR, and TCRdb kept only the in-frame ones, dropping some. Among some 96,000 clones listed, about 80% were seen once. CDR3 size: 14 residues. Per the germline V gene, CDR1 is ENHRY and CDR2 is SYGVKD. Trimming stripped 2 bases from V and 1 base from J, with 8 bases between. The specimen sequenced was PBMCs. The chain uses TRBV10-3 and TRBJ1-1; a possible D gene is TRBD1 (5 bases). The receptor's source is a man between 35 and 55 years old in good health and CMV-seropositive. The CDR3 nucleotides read TGTGCCATCAGTGAGCAGGGTGCGAACACTGAAGCTTTCTTT. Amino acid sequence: CAISEQGANTEAFF.